The clone carrying this T cell receptor beta chain was recorded many times. The antigen is unknown. The data were obtained in a study of T cells in Graves' hyperthyroidism and ophthalmopathy. Overall study: Peripheral blood was acquired at first diagnosis, ahead of any therapy whatsoever.

Hyperthyroidism of Graves' type that showed no ophthalmopathy progression within 18 months was stable. Diagnostic decisions used clinical symptoms, serum thyroxine and TRAb, thyroid ultrasound and orbital computed tomography. Study findings and constraints: A model using 13 V-J features told ophthalmopathy apart from stable hyperthyroidism.

Amplified TCR beta CDR3 regions came from RNA transcripts. TCR CDR3 underwent first-round RT-PCR with the HTBI primer set. TCRdb reanalysed the multiplex PCR reads using MiXCR and keeps one entry per CDR3 protein. This sample has about 400,000 distinct CDR3 sequences, with about an eighth found just once. The sequenced material came from blood. This clonotype was sampled from a woman aged 18-29 years with Graves' hyperthyroidism.

The CDR3, as DNA: TGTGCCAGCAGTGAGGACGGAGGGCAAGAGACCCAGTACTTC. Amino acid sequence: CASSEDGGQETQYF. The chain recombines TRBV6-1 with TRBJ2-5; D might be TRBD2 (6 bases). This CDR3 has 14 residues. Trimming shortened V by 3 bases and J by 2 bases, and 10 bases separated the two germline ends. The germline V gene has CDR1 MNHNS and CDR2 SASEGT.